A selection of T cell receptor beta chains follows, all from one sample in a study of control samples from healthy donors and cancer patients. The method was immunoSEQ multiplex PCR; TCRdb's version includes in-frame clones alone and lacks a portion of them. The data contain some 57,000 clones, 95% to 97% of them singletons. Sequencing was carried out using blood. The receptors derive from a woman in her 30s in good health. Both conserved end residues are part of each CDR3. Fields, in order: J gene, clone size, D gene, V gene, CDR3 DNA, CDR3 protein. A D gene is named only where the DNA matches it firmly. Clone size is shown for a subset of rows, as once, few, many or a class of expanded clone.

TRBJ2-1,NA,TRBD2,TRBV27,TGTGCCAGCAGTTTATATCGGGAGGGCCACCACAATGAGCAGTTCTTC,CASSLYREGHHNEQFF
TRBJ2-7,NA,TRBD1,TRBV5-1,TGCGCCAGCAGCCCCCGGACAGGGTCCTACGAGCAGTACTTC,CASSPRTGSYEQYF
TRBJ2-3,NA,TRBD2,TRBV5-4,TGTGCCAGCAGGGTGACTAGCGGCACAGATACGCAGTATTTT,CASRVTSGTDTQYF
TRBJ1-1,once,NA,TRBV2,TGTGCCAGCATGGGACCCTCAGGAACTGAAGCTTTCTTT,CASMGPSGTEAFF
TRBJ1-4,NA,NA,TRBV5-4,TGTGCCAGCAGCGTGGGCCTCCCAGCAACTAATGAAAAACTGTTTTTT,CASSVGLPATNEKLFF
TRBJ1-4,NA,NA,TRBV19,TGTGCCAGTAGTTCCCGGAACGAAAAACTGTTTTTT,CASSSRNEKLFF
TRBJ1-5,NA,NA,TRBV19,TGTGCAGCCCGGACACACAATCAGCCCCAGCATTTT,CAARTHNQPQHF
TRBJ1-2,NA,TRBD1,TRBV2,TGTGCCAGCAGTCCCGCGGGGACAGGCCCCATCTATGGCTACACCTTC,CASSPAGTGPIYGYTF
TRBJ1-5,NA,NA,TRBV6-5,TGTGCCAGCAGTTCGAGGTTCCTGGGGGATCAGCCCCAGCATTTT,CASSSRFLGDQPQHF
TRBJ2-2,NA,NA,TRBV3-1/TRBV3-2,TGTGCCAGCAGCCAAGATCTCCGGGGACCGAACACCGGGGAGCTGTTTTTT,CASSQDLRGPNTGELFF
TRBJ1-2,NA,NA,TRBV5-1,TGCGCCAGCAGCCCGGGGGACGGCTATGGCTACACCTTC,CASSPGDGYGYTF
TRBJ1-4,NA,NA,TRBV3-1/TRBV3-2,TGTGCCAGCAGCCAAGGGCCGACGCTCCGAAATGAAAAACTGTTTTTT,CASSQGPTLRNEKLFF
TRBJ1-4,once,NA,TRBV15,TGTGCCACCAGCGGCACTCGACGGGAGGGAGAAAAACTGTTTTTT,CATSGTRREGEKLFF
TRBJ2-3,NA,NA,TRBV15,TGTGCCACCAGCAGAGTGAGGGAGCGCACAGATACGCAGTATTTT,CATSRVRERTDTQYF
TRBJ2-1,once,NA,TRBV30,TGTGCCTGGAGTCCGGGACTGGCTTGGTATGAGCAGTTCTTC,CAWSPGLAWYEQFF
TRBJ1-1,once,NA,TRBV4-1,TGCGCCAGCAGCCAAGAGTCCGTCGGGAGCGAAGCTTTCTTT,CASSQESVGSEAFF
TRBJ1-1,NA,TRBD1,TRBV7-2,TGTGCCAGCAGCTTAGGCCGACAGGGGAAGGGGAACACTGAAGCTTTCTTT,CASSLGRQGKGNTEAFF
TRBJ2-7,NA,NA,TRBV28,TGTGCCAGCAGTTTGACGGGAGAGAGGTACGAGCAGTACTTC,CASSLTGERYEQYF
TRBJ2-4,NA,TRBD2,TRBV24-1,TGTGCCACCCGAGGACTAGCGGGTTTAGCCAAAAACATTCAGTACTTC,CATRGLAGLAKNIQYF
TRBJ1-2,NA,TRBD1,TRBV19,TGTGCCAGTAGTGCTCGGGACAGCTCCTTTCCAATTCATGGCTACACCTTC,CASSARDSSFPIHGYTF
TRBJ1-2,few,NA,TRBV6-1,TGTGCCAGCAGTGAGAGAGCTAACTATGGCTACACCTTC,CASSERANYGYTF
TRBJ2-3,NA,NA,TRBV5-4,TGTGCCAGCAGCTTTCCGGAACCAGACACAGATACGCAGTATTTT,CASSFPEPDTDTQYF
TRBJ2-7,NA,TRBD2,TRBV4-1,TGCGCCAGCAGCCGATTGGGACTAGCGGGAGGACCTGGCGAGCAGTACTTC,CASSRLGLAGGPGEQYF
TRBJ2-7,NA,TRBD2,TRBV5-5,TGTGCCAGCAGCCCCCTGGGAGCTAGCGGGAGGAGTGGAACCTACGAGCAGTACTTC,CASSPLGASGRSGTYEQYF
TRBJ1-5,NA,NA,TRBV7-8,TGTGCCAGCAGCTTAGAAAGCCAGCTAGTTCAGCCCCAGCATTTT,CASSLESQLVQPQHF
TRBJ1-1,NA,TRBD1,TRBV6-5,TGTGCCAGCAGTTTCGGGACAGCCAACACTGAAGCTTTCTTT,CASSFGTANTEAFF
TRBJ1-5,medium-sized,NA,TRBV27,TGTGCCAGCAGTCCAAAGGGGGGGGCTAGCAATCAGCCCCAGCATTTT,CASSPKGGASNQPQHF
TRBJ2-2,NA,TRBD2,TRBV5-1,TGCGCCAGCAGCCCTAGCGGGAGTTCGAACACCGGGGAGCTGTTTTTT,CASSPSGSSNTGELFF
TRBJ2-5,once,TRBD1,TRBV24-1,TGTGCCACCAGTGATCCAACAGGGGACACCCAAGAGACCCAGTACTTC,CATSDPTGDTQETQYF
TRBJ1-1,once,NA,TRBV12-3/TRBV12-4,TGTGCCAGCAGTTTCTCGGGCAACACTGAAGCTTTCTTT,CASSFSGNTEAFF
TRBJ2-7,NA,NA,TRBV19,TGTGCCAGTAGTTCAGCCGGGACTGGCTACGAGCAGTACTTC,CASSSAGTGYEQYF
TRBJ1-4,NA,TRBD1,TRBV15,TGTGCCACCAGCAGAGTAGAGGACAGGGATGAAAAACTGTTTTTT,CATSRVEDRDEKLFF
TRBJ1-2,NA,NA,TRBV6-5,TGTGCCAGCAGTATGACTCCGGGGGCTGGCTACACCTTC,CASSMTPGAGYTF
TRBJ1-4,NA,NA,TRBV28,TGTGCCAGCAGCCCGACAGGAAAAGGTGAAAAACTGTTTTTT,CASSPTGKGEKLFF
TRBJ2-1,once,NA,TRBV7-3,TGTGCCAGCAGCATAACCGGGACTGGAGCTTACAATGAGCAGTTCTTC,CASSITGTGAYNEQFF
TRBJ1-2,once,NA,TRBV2,TGTGCCAGCAGTGGGGGGACGGGCTATGGCTACACCTTC,CASSGGTGYGYTF
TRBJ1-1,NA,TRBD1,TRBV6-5,TGTGCCAGCAGGGGGACAGGGGACGCTGAAGCTTTCTTT,CASRGTGDAEAFF
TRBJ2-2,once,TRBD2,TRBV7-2,TGTGCCAGCAGCCCCCCGGGGGGGACTATAACCGGGGAGCTGTTTTTT,CASSPPGGTITGELFF
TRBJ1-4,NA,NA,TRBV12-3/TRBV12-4,TGTGCCAGCAGTTTTAGGCAGGGCGAAAAACTGTTTTTT,CASSFRQGEKLFF
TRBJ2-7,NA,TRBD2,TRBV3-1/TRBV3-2,TGTGCCAGCAGCCCCGCGGGGGGGGCCAGCTCCTACGAGCAGTACTTC,CASSPAGGASSYEQYF
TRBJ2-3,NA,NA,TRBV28,TGTGCCAGCAGTTCAGGGCTCAGTAAGAGCACAGATACGCAGTATTTT,CASSSGLSKSTDTQYF
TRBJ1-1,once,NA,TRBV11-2,TGTGCCAGCACCGAAGGGGATCGGATTGGTAACACTGAAGCTTTCTTT,CASTEGDRIGNTEAFF
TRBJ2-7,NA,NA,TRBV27,TGTGCCAGCAGCTCCGGAGTAGGGACAAGCTACGAGCAGTACTTC,CASSSGVGTSYEQYF
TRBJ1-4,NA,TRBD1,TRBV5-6,TGTGCCAGCAGCCTTGGACAGGGCGGTGAAAAACTGTTTTTT,CASSLGQGGEKLFF
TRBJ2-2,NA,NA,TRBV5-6,TGTGCCAGCAGCCCAAGAGTCGGGGAGCTGTTTTTT,CASSPRVGELFF
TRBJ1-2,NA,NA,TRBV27,TGTGCCAGCAGTTTCAGCTCTAACTATGGCTACACCTTC,CASSFSSNYGYTF
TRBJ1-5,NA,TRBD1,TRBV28,TGTGCCAGCAACCGGGACAGGGACAATCAGCCCCAGCATTTT,CASNRDRDNQPQHF
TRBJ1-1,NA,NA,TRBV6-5,TGTGCCAGTGCCCAGGCCTCCACCGAAGCTTTCTTT,CASAQASTEAFF
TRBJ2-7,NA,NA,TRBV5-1,TGCGCCAGCCGACCCGACGAGGCTTACGAGCAGTACTTC,CASRPDEAYEQYF
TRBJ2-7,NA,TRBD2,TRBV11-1,TGTGCCAGCAGCTCAGAGCGGGGGCGGCAGTACTTC,CASSSERGRQYF
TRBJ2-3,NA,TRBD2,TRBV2,TGTGCCAGCACCGGACTAGCTAGCACAGATACGCAGTATTTT,CASTGLASTDTQYF
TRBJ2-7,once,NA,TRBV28,TGTGCCAGCAGTTTGGCAGGGTCGAACTACGAGCAGTACTTC,CASSLAGSNYEQYF
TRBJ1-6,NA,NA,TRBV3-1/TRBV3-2,TGTGCCAGCAGCCAAGAAAAGTATGAGAATTCACCCCTCCACTTT,CASSQEKYENSPLHF